This TCR beta chain was identified during a study of cytomegalovirus exposure and HLA in healthy donors. The CDR3 runs 16 residues. V was pared by 0 bases and J by 2 bases, with 5 bases of the junction left unmatched. CDR1 and CDR2 (germline): SGDLS, YYNGEE. The PCR made use of 60 Vbeta and 13 Jbeta primers. Clones were read by immunoSEQ multiplex PCR, and TCRdb kept only the in-frame ones, dropping some. The sample has under 200,000 clones, roughly nine tenths seen once; the top ten hold approximately 1.1%. The chain is built from TRBV9 and TRBJ2-3, with 8 positions matching TRBD2. The source is a boy younger than 10 in good health and CMV-seronegative. Sequencing was carried out using PBMCs. CDR3 sequence: CASSVESGRYTDTQYF. The CDR3 DNA reads TGTGCCAGCAGCGTAGAGAGCGGGAGATACACAGATACGCAGTATTTT. The full variable domain, with the rest looked up from reference TRBV9 and TRBJ2-3, is DSGVTQTPKHLITATGQRVTLRCSPRSGDLSVYWYQQSLDQGLQFLIQYYNGEERAKGNILERFSAQQFPDLHSELNLSSLELGDSALYFCASSVESGRYTDTQYFGPGTRLTVL.